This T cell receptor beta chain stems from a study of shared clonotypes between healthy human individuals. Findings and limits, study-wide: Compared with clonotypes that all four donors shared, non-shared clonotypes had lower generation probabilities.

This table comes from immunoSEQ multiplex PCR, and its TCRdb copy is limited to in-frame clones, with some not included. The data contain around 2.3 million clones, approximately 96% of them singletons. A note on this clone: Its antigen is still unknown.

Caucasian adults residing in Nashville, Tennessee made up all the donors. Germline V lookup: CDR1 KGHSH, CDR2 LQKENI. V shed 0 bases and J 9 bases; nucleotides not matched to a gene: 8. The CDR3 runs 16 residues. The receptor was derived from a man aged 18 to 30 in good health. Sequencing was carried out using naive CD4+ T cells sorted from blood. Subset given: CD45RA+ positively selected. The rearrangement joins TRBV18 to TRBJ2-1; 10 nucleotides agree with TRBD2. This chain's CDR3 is CASSPPTAGGVPEQFF. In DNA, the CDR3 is TGTGCCAGCTCACCACCTACAGCGGGAGGGGTACCTGAGCAGTTCTTC.